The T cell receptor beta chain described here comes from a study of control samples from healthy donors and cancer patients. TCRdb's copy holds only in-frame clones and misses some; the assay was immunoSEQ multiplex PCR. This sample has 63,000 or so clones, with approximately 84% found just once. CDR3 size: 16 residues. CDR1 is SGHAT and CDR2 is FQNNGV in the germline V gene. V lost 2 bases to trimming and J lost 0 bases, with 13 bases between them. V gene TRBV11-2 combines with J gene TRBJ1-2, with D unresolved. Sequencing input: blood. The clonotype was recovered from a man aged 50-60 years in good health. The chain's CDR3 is CASSLIGSGANYGYTF. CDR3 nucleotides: TGTGCCAGCAGCTTAATTGGTTCCGGGGCTAACTATGGCTACACCTTC.